This T cell receptor beta chain was retrieved from a study of blood T cell repertoires in COVID-19. Only in-frame clones appear in the TCRdb table, and some are missing; sequencing was by immunoSEQ multiplex PCR. The sample records approximately 38,000 clones, roughly 89% being singletons. Germline CDR1 reads MGHRA; CDR2 reads YSYEKL. Trimming left V 4 bases short and J 4 bases short, with 17 bases between. This CDR3 comprises 17 residues. Sequencing input: peripheral blood. The chain couples TRBV4-1 to TRBJ2-6; maybe TRBD2 (5 bases). The receptor was derived from a human donor in a cohort sampled during active COVID-19. The CDR3: CASSPGVQYPGANVLTF. The CDR3 nucleotides read TGCGCCAGCAGCCCCGGGGTGCAATATCCGGGGGCCAACGTCCTGACTTTC.